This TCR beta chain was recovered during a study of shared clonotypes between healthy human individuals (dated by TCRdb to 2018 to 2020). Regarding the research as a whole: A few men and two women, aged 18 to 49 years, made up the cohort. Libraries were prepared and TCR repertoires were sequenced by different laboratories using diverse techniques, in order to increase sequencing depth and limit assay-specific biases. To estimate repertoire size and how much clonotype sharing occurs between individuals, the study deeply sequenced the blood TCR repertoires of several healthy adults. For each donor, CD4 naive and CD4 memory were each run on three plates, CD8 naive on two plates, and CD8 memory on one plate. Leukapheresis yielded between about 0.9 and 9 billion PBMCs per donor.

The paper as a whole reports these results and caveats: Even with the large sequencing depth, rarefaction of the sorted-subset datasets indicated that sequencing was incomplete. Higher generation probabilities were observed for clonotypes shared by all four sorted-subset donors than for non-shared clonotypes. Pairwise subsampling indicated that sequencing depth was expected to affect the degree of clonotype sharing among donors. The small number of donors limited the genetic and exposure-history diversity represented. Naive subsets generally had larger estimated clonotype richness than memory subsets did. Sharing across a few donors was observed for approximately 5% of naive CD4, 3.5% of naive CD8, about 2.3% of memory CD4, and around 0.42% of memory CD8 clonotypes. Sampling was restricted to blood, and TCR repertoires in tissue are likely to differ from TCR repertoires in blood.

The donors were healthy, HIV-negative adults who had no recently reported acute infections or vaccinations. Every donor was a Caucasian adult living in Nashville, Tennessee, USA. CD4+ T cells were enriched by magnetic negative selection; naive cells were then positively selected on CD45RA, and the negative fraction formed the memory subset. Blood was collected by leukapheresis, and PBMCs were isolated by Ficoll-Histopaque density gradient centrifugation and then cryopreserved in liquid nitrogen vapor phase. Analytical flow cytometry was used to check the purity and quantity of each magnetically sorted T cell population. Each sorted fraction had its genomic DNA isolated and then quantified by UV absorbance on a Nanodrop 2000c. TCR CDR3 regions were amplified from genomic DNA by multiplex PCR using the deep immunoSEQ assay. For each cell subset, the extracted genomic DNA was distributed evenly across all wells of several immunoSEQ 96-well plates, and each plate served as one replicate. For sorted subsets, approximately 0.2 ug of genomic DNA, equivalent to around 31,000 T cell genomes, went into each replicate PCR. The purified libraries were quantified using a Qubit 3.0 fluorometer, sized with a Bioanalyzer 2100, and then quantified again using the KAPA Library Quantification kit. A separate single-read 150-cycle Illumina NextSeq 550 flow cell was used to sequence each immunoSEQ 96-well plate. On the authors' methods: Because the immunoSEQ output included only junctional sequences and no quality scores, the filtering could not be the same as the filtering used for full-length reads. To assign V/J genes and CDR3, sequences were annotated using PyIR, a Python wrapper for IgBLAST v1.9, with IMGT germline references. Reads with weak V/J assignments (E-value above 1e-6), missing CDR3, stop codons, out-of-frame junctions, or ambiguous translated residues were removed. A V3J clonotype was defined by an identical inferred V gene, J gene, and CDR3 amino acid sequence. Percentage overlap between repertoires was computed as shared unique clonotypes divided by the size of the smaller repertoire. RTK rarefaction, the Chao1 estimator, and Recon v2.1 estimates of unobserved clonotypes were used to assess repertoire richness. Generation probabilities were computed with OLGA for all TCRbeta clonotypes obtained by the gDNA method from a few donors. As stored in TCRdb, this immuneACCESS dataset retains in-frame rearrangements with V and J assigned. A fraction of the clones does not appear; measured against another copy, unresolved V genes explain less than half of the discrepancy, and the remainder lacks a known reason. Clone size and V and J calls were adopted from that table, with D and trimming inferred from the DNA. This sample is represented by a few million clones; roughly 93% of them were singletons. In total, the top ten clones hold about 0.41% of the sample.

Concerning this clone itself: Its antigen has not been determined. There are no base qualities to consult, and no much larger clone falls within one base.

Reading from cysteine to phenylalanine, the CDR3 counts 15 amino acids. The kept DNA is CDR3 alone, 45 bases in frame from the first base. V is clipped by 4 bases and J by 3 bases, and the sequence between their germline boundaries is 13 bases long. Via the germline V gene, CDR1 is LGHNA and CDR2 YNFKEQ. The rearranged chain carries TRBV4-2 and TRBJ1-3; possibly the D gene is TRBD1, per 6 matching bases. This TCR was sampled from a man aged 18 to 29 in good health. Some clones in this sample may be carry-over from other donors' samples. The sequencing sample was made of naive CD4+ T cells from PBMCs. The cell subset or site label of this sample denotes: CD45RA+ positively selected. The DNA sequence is TGTGCCAGCAGCCCCACACAGGGAAATGGAAACACCATATATTTT. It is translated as CASSPTQGNGNTIYF.